This T cell receptor (beta chain) was captured in a study of regulatory T cells in long-lasting Graves disease. This clonotype was counted many times. iRepertoire HTBI primers and Arm-PCR of CDR3 regions built TCR beta libraries. TCRdb reanalysed the multiplex PCR reads using MiXCR and keeps one entry per CDR3 protein. The table lists roughly 420,000 distinct CDR3 sequences, 15% to 20% of them singletons. Trimming stripped 2 bases from V and 5 bases from J, with 12 bases between. CDR3 length: 14 amino acids. Per the germline V gene, CDR1 is LGHDT and CDR2 is YNNKEL (reference sequence). Stated time point: newly diagnosed GD, antithyroid drugs for less than 3 months. After RNA was extracted from PBMCs, the TCR library was made from it. This same sample was also taken into another study, of T cells in Graves' hyperthyroidism and ophthalmopathy.

This chain links TRBV3-1 with TRBJ2-5, with D perhaps matching TRBD2 (5 bases). The material sequenced was peripheral blood mononuclear cells (PBMCs), taken at new diagnosis, from a patient treated with antithyroid drugs. This sequence originates from a woman aged 18-29 years with Graves disease. The CDR3 nucleotides read TGTGCCAGCAGCCAATCTAGAGGGTTGGAGACCCAGTACTTC. It is translated as CASSQSRGLETQYF.